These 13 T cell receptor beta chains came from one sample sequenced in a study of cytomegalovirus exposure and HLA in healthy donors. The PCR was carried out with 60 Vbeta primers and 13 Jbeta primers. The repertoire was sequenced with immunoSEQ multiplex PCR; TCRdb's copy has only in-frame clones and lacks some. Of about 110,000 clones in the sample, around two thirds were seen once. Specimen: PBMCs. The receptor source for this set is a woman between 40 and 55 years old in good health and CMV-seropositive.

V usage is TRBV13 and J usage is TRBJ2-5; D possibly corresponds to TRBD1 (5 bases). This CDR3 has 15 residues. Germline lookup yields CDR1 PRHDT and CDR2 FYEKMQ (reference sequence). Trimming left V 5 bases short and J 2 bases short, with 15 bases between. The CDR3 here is CASSQVQGLQETQYF. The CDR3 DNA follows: TGTGCCAGCAGCCAGGTCCAGGGTTTGCAAGAGACCCAGTACTTC.

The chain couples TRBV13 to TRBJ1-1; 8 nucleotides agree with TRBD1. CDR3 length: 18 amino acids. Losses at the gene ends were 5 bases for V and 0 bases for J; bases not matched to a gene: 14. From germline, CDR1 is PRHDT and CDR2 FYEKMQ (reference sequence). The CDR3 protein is CASSPTRERQGMNTEAFF. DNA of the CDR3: TGTGCCAGCAGCCCAACACGGGAGAGACAGGGGATGAACACTGAAGCTTTCTTT.

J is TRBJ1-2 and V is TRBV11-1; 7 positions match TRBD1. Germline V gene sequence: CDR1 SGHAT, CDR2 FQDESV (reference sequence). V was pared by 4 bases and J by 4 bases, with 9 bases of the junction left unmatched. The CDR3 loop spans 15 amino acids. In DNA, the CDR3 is TGTGCCAGCAGCTCCCAGGGGGAGGCGGTCTATGGCTACACCTTC. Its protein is CASSSQGEAVYGYTF.

As DNA, the CDR3 is TGTGCCAGCAGTGGACAGATTGCCAGCAATCAGCCCCAGCATTTT. Translation: CASSGQIASNQPQHF. This chain uses TRBV2 with TRBJ1-5; possible D gene TRBD1, 5 bases. The V end was cut by 4 bases, the J end by 1 base, with 11 bases between. Germline V gene data show CDR1 as SNHLY and CDR2 as FYNNEI. The CDR3 covers 15 residues.

CDR3 sequence (DNA): TGCGCCAGCAGCCACGGGACTAGCGGGGTCCACAATGAGCAGTTCTTC. It codes for CASSHGTSGVHNEQFF. The chain is built from TRBV4-1 and TRBJ2-1; 13 nucleotides match TRBD2. The CDR3 is 16 residues long. V gave up 3 bases and J gave up 5 bases; unmatched junction bases: 4. The germline V gene has CDR1 MGHRA and CDR2 YSYEKL.

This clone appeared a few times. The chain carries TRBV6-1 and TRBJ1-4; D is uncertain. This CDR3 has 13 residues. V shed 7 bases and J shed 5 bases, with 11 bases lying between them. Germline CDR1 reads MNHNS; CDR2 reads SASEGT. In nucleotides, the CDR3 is TGTGCCAGCAATCGACAAGTGAATGAAAAACTGTTTTTT. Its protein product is CASNRQVNEKLFF.

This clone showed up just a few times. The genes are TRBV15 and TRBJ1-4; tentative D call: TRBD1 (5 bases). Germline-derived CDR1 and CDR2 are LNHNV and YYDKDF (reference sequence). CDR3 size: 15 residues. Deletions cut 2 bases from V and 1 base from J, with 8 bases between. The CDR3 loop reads CATSRSGGTNEKLFF. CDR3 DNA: TGTGCCACCAGCAGATCGGGGGGAACTAATGAAAAACTGTTTTTT.

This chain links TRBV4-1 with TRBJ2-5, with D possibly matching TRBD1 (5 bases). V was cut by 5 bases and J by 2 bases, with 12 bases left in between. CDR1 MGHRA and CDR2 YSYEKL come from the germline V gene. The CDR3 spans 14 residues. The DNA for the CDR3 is TGCGCCAGCAGCAATGGACACTCTCAAGAGACCCAGTACTTC. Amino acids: CASSNGHSQETQYF.

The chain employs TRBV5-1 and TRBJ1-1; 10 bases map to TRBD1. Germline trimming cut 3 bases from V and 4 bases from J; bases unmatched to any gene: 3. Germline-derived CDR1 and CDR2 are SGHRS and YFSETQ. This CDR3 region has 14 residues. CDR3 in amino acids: CASSWGQGFTEAFF. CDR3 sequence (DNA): TGCGCCAGCAGCTGGGGACAGGGGTTCACTGAAGCTTTCTTT.

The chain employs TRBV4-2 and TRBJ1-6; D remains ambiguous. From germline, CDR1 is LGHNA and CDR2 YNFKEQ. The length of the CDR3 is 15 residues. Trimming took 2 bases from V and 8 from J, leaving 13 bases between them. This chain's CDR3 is CASSQTELDDSPLHF. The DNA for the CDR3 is TGTGCCAGCAGCCAAACAGAACTAGACGATTCACCCCTCCACTTT.

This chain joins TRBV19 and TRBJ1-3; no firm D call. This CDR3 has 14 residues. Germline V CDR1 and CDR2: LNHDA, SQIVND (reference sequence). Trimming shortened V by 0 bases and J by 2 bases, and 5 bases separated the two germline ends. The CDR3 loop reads CASSIDTAGNTIYF. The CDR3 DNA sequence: TGTGCCAGTAGTATAGACACTGCTGGAAACACCATATATTTT.

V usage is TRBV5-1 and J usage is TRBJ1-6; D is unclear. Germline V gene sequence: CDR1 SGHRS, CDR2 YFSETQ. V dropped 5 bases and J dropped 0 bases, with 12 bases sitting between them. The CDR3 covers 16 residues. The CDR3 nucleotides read TGCGCCAGCAGGCTGAGACAAAGCTCCTATAATTCACCCCTCCACTTT. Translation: CASRLRQSSYNSPLHF.

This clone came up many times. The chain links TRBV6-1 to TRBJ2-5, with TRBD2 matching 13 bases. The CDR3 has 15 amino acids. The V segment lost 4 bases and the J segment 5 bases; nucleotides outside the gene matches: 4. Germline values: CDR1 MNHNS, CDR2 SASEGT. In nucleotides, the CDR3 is TGTGCCAGCAGTGTAACTAGCGGGGGGGCGGAGACCCAGTACTTC. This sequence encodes CASSVTSGGAETQYF.